The entry below gives a single T cell receptor beta chain sequence along with its context. This sample is drawn from a study of PD-L1 blockade in urothelial cancer. Study overall: Patients previously received 0 to 3 chemotherapy regimens. Each blood sample yielded a median of approximately 140,000 T cells. Blood analysis was done at 3 weeks (second dose) and 6 weeks after treatment began.

As to time point: pretreatment peripheral blood. Germline V gives CDR1 LNHDA, CDR2 SQIVND (reference sequence). Trimming removed 3 bases at V and 7 bases at J, with 20 bases between. This CDR3 region has 16 residues. Measured with immunoSEQ multiplex PCR; TCRdb has only the in-frame clones, and not every one. The sample comprises around 100,000 clones, roughly 91% of which are singletons, and 2% to 2.5% rests with the top ten. This sequence was found in a man aged 55 to 70 with urothelial cancer. Material: PBMCs, obtained around atezolizumab (anti-PD-L1) treatment. The chain carries TRBV19 and TRBJ2-3; D might be TRBD2 (6 bases). The CDR3 DNA sequence: TGTGCCAGTAGTATTTATATGCGGGGTCCTACGAATACGCAGTATTTT. This translates into CASSIYMRGPTNTQYF.